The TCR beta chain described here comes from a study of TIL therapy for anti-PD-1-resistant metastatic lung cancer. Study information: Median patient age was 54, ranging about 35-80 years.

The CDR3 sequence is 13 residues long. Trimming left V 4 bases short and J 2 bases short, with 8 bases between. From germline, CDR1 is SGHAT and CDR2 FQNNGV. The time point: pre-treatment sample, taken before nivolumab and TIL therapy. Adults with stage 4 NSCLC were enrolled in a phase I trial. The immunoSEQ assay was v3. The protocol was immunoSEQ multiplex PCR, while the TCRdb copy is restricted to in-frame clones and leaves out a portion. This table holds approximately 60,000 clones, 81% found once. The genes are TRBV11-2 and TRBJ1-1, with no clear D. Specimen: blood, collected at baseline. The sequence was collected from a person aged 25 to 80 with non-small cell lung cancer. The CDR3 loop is CASSSGLNTEAFF. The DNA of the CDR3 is TGTGCCAGCAGCTCCGGGCTAAACACTGAAGCTTTCTTT.